The entry below describes one T cell receptor beta chain. The antigen remains unidentified. This entry is derived from a study of blood T cells in healthy people across ages. The CDR3 loop spans 14 amino acids. V lost 2 bases to trimming and J lost 4 bases, with 9 bases between them. Germline V gene data show CDR1 as MGHRA and CDR2 as YSYEKL. PCR was performed a second time for 7 to 11 cycles using a sample-barcoded 5' primer and a J-beta primer mix. The authors tagged each cDNA molecule using a template-switch adaptor with 12 random nucleotides. TCRdb called the 5' RACE reads again in MiXCR, with one record for every CDR3 protein. The sample contains under 1,000,000 distinct CDR3 sequences, approximately 35% of which appear only once. There were at least 5.5 micrograms of total RNA extracted from every sample. Study-wide findings and caveats: The lack of PBMC sorting stopped any conclusive naive versus antigen-experienced comparison. A strong correlation between TCR beta diversity and naive T cell percentage was seen.

The clonotype comes from a man younger than 35 in good health. This chain joins TRBV4-1 and TRBJ1-3, with D uncertain. Sequencing used blood. The CDR3 DNA sequence: TGCGCCAGCAGCCAAACGGGCTTGGGAAACACCATATATTTT. It translates to CASSQTGLGNTIYF.